A selection of T cell receptor beta chains follows, all from one sample in a study of blood T cell repertoires in COVID-19. TCRdb keeps only in-frame clones here, not all; method: immunoSEQ multiplex PCR. The sample yields 200,000 or so clones, around nine tenths seen once. Source material: peripheral blood. These TCRs come from a woman in her forties who had recovered from COVID-19. CDR3s include the opening cysteine and the closing phenylalanine or tryptophan. Fields, in order: clone size, D gene, J gene, V gene, CDR3 DNA, CDR3 protein. D genes are given only for firm matches. Clone size, where shown, is once, few, many, or a class for clones that have expanded.

clone size: few; D gene: NA; J gene: TRBJ1-3; V gene: TRBV7-9; CDR3 DNA: TGTGCCAGCAGCTCGCCCGGGGAGACTGGAAACACCATATATTTT; CDR3 protein: CASSSPGETGNTIYF
clone size: NA; D gene: NA; J gene: TRBJ1-5; V gene: TRBV20-1; CDR3 DNA: TGCAGTGCTAGTGCGCCAGATAGCAATCAGCCCCAGCATTTT; CDR3 protein: CSASAPDSNQPQHF
clone size: NA; D gene: NA; J gene: TRBJ1-6; V gene: TRBV3-1/TRBV3-2; CDR3 DNA: TGTGCCAGCAGCCACCCCCGGGGGACCCTCCACTTT; CDR3 protein: CASSHPRGTLHF
clone size: NA; D gene: TRBD1; J gene: TRBJ2-7; V gene: TRBV5-4; CDR3 DNA: TGTGCCAGCAGCTTGGGGGGACAGACCTACGAGCAGTACTTC; CDR3 protein: CASSLGGQTYEQYF
clone size: once; D gene: TRBD1; J gene: TRBJ1-5; V gene: TRBV23-1; CDR3 DNA: TGCGCCAGCAGTCAATCGATACAGGGGGCTGGTGACAATCAGCCCCAGCATTTT; CDR3 protein: CASSQSIQGAGDNQPQHF
clone size: once; D gene: NA; J gene: TRBJ2-1; V gene: TRBV3-1/TRBV3-2; CDR3 DNA: TGTGCCAGCAGCCAAGCACGGGGGGAGCAGTTCTTC; CDR3 protein: CASSQARGEQFF
clone size: NA; D gene: TRBD1; J gene: TRBJ1-4; V gene: TRBV30; CDR3 DNA: TGTGCCTGGAGTGGGACCTACTTCGGGACAGGGGATGAAAAACTGTTTTTT; CDR3 protein: CAWSGTYFGTGDEKLFF
clone size: NA; D gene: NA; J gene: TRBJ1-1; V gene: TRBV30; CDR3 DNA: TGTGCCTGGGCCAGAACCAGGGACACTGAAGCTTTCTTT; CDR3 protein: CAWARTRDTEAFF
clone size: many; D gene: NA; J gene: TRBJ1-1; V gene: TRBV2; CDR3 DNA: TGTGCCAGCAGCAGGGGAACTGAAGCTTTCTTT; CDR3 protein: CASSRGTEAFF
clone size: NA; D gene: TRBD2; J gene: TRBJ2-7; V gene: TRBV19; CDR3 DNA: TGTGCCAGTAGTACCCAGGGGGGTCCCGGGACTAGCGGGATCTACGAGCAGTACTTC; CDR3 protein: CASSTQGGPGTSGIYEQYF
clone size: NA; D gene: NA; J gene: TRBJ1-6; V gene: TRBV12-5; CDR3 DNA: TGTGCTAGTGGCCAGGGTATAGACAGAACCGGCTCACCCCTCCACTTT; CDR3 protein: CASGQGIDRTGSPLHF
clone size: NA; D gene: NA; J gene: TRBJ2-6; V gene: TRBV5-1; CDR3 DNA: TGCGCCAGCAGCTTTGGGGCTTCTGGGGCCAACGTCCTGACTTTC; CDR3 protein: CASSFGASGANVLTF
clone size: NA; D gene: TRBD1; J gene: TRBJ2-7; V gene: TRBV7-9; CDR3 DNA: TGTGCCAGCAGCTTAGCGGACAGGGGGGCCTCCTACGAGCAGTACTTC; CDR3 protein: CASSLADRGASYEQYF
clone size: NA; D gene: TRBD1; J gene: TRBJ1-4; V gene: TRBV2; CDR3 DNA: TGTGCCAGCATCAGTTACAGGGGCGCAGGAACTAATGAAAAACTGTTTTTT; CDR3 protein: CASISYRGAGTNEKLFF
clone size: NA; D gene: NA; J gene: TRBJ1-1; V gene: TRBV19; CDR3 DNA: TGTGCCAGTAGTCTCCAGAACCTAGTGAACACTGAAGCTTTCTTT; CDR3 protein: CASSLQNLVNTEAFF
clone size: once; D gene: NA; J gene: TRBJ2-3; V gene: TRBV7-2; CDR3 DNA: TGTGCCAGCAGCTTAGTCAGCGGTCTCACAGATACGCAGTATTTT; CDR3 protein: CASSLVSGLTDTQYF
clone size: NA; D gene: NA; J gene: TRBJ1-1; V gene: TRBV18; CDR3 DNA: TGTGCCAGCTCACTGCCCGGTTGGACTGAAGCTTTCTTT; CDR3 protein: CASSLPGWTEAFF
clone size: once; D gene: NA; J gene: TRBJ1-2; V gene: TRBV18; CDR3 DNA: TGTGCCAGCTCACCAGTGGCAGGGGCGAGGAACTATGGCTACACCTTC; CDR3 protein: CASSPVAGARNYGYTF
clone size: NA; D gene: TRBD2; J gene: TRBJ2-2; V gene: TRBV3-1/TRBV3-2; CDR3 DNA: TGTGCCAGCAGTTTACTAGCGGGAGGGCTAGACACCGGGGAGCTGTTTTTT; CDR3 protein: CASSLLAGGLDTGELFF
clone size: NA; D gene: TRBD1; J gene: TRBJ1-2; V gene: TRBV9; CDR3 DNA: TGTGCCAGCAGCGTCTCGGGACAGGGCTATGGCTACACCTTC; CDR3 protein: CASSVSGQGYGYTF
clone size: NA; D gene: NA; J gene: TRBJ1-5; V gene: TRBV7-3; CDR3 DNA: TGTGCCAGCAGTTTACGGTCGGCGGACAATCAGCCCCAGCATTTT; CDR3 protein: CASSLRSADNQPQHF
clone size: NA; D gene: NA; J gene: TRBJ1-5; V gene: TRBV27; CDR3 DNA: TGTGCCAGCAGTTTGAGTTTCAATCAGCCCCAGCATTTT; CDR3 protein: CASSLSFNQPQHF
clone size: few; D gene: NA; J gene: TRBJ2-2; V gene: TRBV4-1; CDR3 DNA: TGCGCCAGCAGCCCCGAGCAGCGGTACACCGGGGAGCTGTTTTTT; CDR3 protein: CASSPEQRYTGELFF
clone size: NA; D gene: NA; J gene: TRBJ2-1; V gene: TRBV5-1; CDR3 DNA: TGCGCCAGCAGCTTGAGGCTAGCTTACAATGAGCAGTTCTTC; CDR3 protein: CASSLRLAYNEQFF